The clone carrying this T cell receptor (beta chain) was seen at least ten times. Its cognate antigen is unknown. The entry originates in a study of neurological immune-mediated disorders. Points from the study as a whole: Private repertoires in all groups were suggested by the absence of shared CDR3 amino acid sequences among expanded clones across subjects. HTLV-1-associated myelopathy showed the most TCR clonal expansion; multiple sclerosis the least, below healthy controls.

Libraries from sorted cells each used 750,000 to 1,000,000 CD4+ or CD8+ T cells. This CDR3 has 14 amino acids. Looked up from germline, CDR1 is SGHRS and CDR2 is YFSETQ. J lost 4 bases, V lost 3 bases, and 2 bases had no gene match. The authors made cDNA by 5'RACE with 10-nucleotide random UMIs. TCRdb independently ran MiXCR on the 5' RACE reads; one entry per CDR3 protein. Found here are 40,000 or so distinct CDR3 sequences, more than 4.5% of them singletons; the top ten hold approximately 8.7%. Material for sequencing was CD4+ T cells from blood. The chain couples TRBV5-1 to TRBJ2-2; TRBD1 matches 8 bases. The TCR was taken from a man aged 18 to 29 in good health. This CDR3 reads CASSWTGSTGELFF. The DNA of the CDR3 is TGCGCCAGCAGCTGGACAGGGTCCACCGGGGAGCTGTTTTTT.